This T cell receptor beta chain emerged from a study of cytomegalovirus exposure and HLA in healthy donors. The PCR ran on 60 Vbeta and 13 Jbeta primers. The method was immunoSEQ multiplex PCR; TCRdb's version includes in-frame clones alone and lacks a portion of them. In the table there are roughly 180,000 clones, roughly 85% of which are singletons. Germline CDR1 reads SEHNR; CDR2 reads FQNEAQ (reference sequence). V lost 1 base and J lost 11, with 15 bases in between. The CDR3 consists of 14 residues. The rearrangement joins TRBV7-9 to TRBJ2-4, with TRBD1 as a possible D gene (5 bases). The sequence came from a young man in good health and CMV-seronegative. Sequenced input: PBMCs. The CDR3 DNA reads as TGTGCCAGCAGCTTAGGGGGAAACAGGATGGTTCAGTACTTC. Amino acid sequence: CASSLGGNRMVQYF.